Below, one TCR beta chain is given with its context. This CDR3 comprises 14 residues. Per germline, CDR1 SGHRS and CDR2 YFSETQ. V gave up 0 bases and J gave up 2 bases, with 9 bases separating them. This specimen comes from a study of blood T cell repertoires in COVID-19. Study-wide background: Samples of COVID-19 (acute and convalescent) were obtained from the United States, Italy and Spain. From T cells, B-cell-depleted T cells, or PBMCs came the material, which was cDNA or gDNA.

In the original workflow: Nucleated cell number was recorded as an estimate derived from reference gene primer amplification. Produced via immunoSEQ multiplex PCR; TCRdb's table is partial and in-frame only. V, J and clone size were drawn from that table, and D and trimming were deduced from the DNA. The sample lists approximately 110,000 clones; around nine tenths were seen once. The origin of this receptor is a woman aged 65 to 85 who had recovered from COVID-19. The material sequenced was peripheral blood. The chain combines TRBV5-1 with TRBJ2-7; maybe TRBD1 (5 bases). CDR3 nucleotides: TGCGCCAGCAGCTTGGGTGGGGCCCCCTACGAGCAGTACTTC. It translates to CASSLGGAPYEQYF.